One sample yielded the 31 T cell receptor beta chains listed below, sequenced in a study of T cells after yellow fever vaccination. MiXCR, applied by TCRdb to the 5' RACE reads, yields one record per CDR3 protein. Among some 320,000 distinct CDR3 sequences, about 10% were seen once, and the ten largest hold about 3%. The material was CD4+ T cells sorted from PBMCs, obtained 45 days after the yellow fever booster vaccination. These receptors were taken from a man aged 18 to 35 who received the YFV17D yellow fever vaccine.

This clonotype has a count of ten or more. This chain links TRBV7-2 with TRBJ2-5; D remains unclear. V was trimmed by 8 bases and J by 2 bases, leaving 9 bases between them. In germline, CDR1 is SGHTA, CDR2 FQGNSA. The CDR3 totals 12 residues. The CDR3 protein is CASGRAQETQYF. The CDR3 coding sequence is TGTGCCAGCGGCCGCGCACAAGAGACCCAGTACTTC.

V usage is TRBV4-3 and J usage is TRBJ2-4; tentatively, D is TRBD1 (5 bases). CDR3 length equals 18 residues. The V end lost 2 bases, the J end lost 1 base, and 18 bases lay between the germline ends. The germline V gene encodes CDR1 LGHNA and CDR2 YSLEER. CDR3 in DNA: TGCGCCAGCAGCCAACACCTGCCCCAGGGTCACGCCAAAAACATTCAGTACTTC. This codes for CASSQHLPQGHAKNIQYF.

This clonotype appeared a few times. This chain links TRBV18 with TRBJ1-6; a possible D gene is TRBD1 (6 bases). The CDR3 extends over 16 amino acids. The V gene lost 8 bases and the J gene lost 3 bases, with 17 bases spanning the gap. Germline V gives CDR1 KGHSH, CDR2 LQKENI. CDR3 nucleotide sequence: TGTGCCAGCGCGCTCAGGGGATCCGTCTATAATTCACCCCTCCACTTT. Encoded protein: CASALRGSVYNSPLHF.

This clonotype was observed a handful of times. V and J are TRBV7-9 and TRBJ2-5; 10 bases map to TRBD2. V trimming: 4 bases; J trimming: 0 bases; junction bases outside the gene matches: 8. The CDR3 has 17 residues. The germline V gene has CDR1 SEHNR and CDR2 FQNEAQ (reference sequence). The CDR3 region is CASSWFTTSGYQETQYF. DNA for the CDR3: TGTGCCAGCAGCTGGTTCACGACTAGCGGGTACCAAGAGACCCAGTACTTC.

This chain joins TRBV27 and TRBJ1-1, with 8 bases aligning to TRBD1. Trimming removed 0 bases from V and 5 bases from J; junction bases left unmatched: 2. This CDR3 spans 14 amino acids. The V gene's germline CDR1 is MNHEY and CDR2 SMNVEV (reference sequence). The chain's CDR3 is CASSLSRGLTEAFF. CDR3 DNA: TGTGCCAGCAGTTTATCCAGGGGGCTGACTGAAGCTTTCTTT.

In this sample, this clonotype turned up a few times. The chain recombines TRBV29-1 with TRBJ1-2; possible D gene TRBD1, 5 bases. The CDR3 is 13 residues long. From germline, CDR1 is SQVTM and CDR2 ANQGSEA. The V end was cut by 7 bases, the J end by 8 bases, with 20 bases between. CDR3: CSAEEEGVKGYTF. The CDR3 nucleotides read TGCAGCGCCGAGGAGGAAGGGGTGAAGGGCTACACCTTC.

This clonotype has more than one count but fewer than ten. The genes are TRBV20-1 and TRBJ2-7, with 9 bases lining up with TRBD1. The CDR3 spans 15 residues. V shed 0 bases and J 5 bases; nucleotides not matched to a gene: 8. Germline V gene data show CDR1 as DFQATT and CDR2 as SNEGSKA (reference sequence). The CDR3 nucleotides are TGCAGTGCTAGAGAATCACTGACAGGGGGTGACGAGCAGTACTTC. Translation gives CSARESLTGGDEQYF.

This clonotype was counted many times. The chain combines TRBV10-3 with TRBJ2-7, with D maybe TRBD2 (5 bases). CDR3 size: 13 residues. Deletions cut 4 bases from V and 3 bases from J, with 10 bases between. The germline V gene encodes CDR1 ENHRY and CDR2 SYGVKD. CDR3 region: CAISGETNYEQYV. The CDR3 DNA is TGTGCCATCAGTGGGGAGACTAACTACGAGCAGTACGTC.

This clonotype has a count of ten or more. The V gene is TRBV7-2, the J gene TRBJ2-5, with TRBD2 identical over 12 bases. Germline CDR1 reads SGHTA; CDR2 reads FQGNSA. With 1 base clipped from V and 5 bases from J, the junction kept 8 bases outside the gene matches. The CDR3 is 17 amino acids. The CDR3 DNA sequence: TGTGCCAGCAGCTTAGGTGCTAGCGGGGGGGCCTTCGAGACCCAGTACTTC. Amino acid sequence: CASSLGASGGAFETQYF.

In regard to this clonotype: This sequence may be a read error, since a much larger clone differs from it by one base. CDR3 region: CASSLMRGYGYTF. The CDR3 coding sequence is TGTGCCAGCAGTTTAATGAGGGGCTATGGCTACACCTTC. The gene calls are TRBV11-2 and TRBJ1-2, with TRBD1 as a possible D gene (5 bases). The V end lost 6 bases, the J end lost 4 bases, and 12 bases lay between the germline ends. CDR3 length: 13 amino acids. Germline CDR1 reads SGHAT; CDR2 reads FQNNGV.

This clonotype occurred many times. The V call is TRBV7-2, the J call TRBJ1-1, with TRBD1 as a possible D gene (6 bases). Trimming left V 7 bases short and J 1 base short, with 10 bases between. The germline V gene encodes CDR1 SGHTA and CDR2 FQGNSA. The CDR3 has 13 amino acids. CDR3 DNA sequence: TGTGCCAGCACTGGACAGAGGAACACTGAAGCTTTCTTT. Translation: CASTGQRNTEAFF.

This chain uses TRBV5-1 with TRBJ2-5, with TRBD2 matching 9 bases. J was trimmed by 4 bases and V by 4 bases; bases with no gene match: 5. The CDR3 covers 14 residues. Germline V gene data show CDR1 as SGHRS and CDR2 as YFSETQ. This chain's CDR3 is CASSVSGGPETQYF. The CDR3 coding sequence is TGCGCCAGCAGCGTTAGCGGGGGTCCAGAGACCCAGTACTTC.

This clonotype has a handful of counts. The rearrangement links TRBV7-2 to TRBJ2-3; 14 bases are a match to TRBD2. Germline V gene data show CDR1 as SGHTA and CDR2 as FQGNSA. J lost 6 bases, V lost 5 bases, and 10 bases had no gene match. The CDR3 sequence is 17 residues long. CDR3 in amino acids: CASSQGTSGGPRDTQYF. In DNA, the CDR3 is TGTGCCAGCAGCCAAGGGACTAGCGGGGGCCCCAGGGATACGCAGTATTTT.

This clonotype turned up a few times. Here the CDR3 reads CASSEVIEQKLFF. The CDR3 bases are TGTGCCAGCAGTGAAGTAATAGAGCAAAAACTGTTTTTT. This chain connects TRBV2 to TRBJ1-4; D call uncertain. Trimming removed 1 base from V and 9 bases from J, with 9 bases in between. This CDR3 contains 13 residues. Looked up from germline, CDR1 is SNHLY and CDR2 is FYNNEI.

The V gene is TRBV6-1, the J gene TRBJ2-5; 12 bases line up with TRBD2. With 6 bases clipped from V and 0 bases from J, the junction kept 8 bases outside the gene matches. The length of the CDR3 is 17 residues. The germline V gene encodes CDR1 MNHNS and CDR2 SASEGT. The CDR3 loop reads CASRRLAGAMYQETQYF. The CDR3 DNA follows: TGTGCCAGCAGACGACTAGCGGGGGCCATGTACCAAGAGACCCAGTACTTC.

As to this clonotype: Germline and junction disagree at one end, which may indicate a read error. CDR3 DNA sequence: TGTGCTAGCAGCTTAGCCCACGACCCCAGTTCACCCCTCCACTTT. Translated: CASSLAHDPSSPLHF. V and J are TRBV7-7 and TRBJ1-6; D ambiguous. CDR1 is SSHAT, CDR2 FNYEAQ, per germline (reference sequence). This CDR3 has 15 amino acids.

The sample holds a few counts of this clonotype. CDR3 in DNA: TGTGCCAGCAGCCCCGTGGGGGACCGCGTTTACTATGGCTACACCTTC. It yields the protein CASSPVGDRVYYGYTF. The V gene is TRBV11-2, the J gene TRBJ1-2, with D perhaps matching TRBD1 (5 bases). In germline, CDR1 is SGHAT, CDR2 FQNNGV. CDR3 length equals 16 residues. The V and J ends lost 5 bases and 3 bases respectively, with 19 bases between them.

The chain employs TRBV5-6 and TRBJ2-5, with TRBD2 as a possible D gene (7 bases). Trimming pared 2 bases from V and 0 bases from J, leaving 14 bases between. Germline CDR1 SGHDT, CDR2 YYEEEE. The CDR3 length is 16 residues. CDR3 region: CASSFSRGAYQETQYF. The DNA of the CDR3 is TGTGCCAGCAGCTTTAGTCGGGGGGCATACCAAGAGACCCAGTACTTC.

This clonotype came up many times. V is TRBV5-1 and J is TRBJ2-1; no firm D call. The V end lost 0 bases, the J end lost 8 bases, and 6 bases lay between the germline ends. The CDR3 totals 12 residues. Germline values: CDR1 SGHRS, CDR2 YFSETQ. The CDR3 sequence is CASSLVADEQFF. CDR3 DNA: TGCGCCAGCAGCTTGGTGGCAGATGAGCAGTTCTTC.

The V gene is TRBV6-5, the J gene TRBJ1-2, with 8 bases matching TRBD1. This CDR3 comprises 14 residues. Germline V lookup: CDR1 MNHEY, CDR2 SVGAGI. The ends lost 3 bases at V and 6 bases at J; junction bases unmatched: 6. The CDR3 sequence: CASSYWQGANGYTF. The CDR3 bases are TGTGCCAGCAGTTATTGGCAGGGGGCTAATGGCTACACCTTC.

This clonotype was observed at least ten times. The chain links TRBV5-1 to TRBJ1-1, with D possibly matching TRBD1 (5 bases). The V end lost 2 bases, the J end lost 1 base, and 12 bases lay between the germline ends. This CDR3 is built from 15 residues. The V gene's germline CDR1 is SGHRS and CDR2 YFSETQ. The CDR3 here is CASSFLGVGNTEAFF. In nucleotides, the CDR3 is TGCGCCAGCAGCTTTTTAGGGGTGGGGAACACTGAAGCTTTCTTT.

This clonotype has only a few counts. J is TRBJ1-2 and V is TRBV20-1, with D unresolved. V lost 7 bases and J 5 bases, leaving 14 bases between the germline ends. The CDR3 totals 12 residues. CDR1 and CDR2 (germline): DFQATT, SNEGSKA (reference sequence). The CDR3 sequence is CSVPGFNYGYTF. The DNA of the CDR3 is TGCAGTGTTCCGGGCTTTAATTATGGCTACACCTTC.

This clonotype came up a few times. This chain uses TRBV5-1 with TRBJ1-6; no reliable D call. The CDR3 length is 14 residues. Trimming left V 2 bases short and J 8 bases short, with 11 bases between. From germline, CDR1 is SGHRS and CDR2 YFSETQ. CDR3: CASSLGYTDSPLHF. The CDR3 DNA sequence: TGCGCCAGCAGCTTAGGGTACACGGATTCACCCCTCCACTTT.

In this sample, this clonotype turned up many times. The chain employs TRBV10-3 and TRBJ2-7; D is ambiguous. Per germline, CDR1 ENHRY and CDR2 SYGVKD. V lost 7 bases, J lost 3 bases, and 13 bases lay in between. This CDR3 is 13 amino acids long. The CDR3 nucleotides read TGTGCCATCATGTCTAACAGAAACTACGAGCAGTACTTC. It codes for CAIMSNRNYEQYF.

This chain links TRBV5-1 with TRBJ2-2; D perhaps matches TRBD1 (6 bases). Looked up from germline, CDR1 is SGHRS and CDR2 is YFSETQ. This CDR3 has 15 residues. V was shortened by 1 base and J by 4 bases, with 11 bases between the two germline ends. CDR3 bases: TGCGCCAGCAGCTTGACAGGGTACGGCACCGGGGAGCTGTTTTTT. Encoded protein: CASSLTGYGTGELFF.

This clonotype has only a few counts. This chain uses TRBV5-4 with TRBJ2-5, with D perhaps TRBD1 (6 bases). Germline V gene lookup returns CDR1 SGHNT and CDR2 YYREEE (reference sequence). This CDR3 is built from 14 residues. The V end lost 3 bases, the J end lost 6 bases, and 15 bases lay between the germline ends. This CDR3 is CASSSPDRRKTQYF. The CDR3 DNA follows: TGTGCCAGCAGCTCTCCGGACAGAAGGAAGACCCAGTACTTC.

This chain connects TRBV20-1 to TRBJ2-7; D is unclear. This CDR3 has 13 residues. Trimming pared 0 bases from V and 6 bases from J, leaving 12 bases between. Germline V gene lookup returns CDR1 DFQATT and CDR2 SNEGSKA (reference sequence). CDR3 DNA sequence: TGCAGTGCTAGAGATCTCCGGGTCGGCGAGCAGTACGTC. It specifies CSARDLRVGEQYV.

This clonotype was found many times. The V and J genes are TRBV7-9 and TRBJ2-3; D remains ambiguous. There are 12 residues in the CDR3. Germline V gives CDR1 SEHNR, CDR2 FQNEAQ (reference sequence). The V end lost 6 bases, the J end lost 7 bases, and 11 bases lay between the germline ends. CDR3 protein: CASSPGPNTQYF. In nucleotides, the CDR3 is TGTGCCAGCAGTCCCGGACCAAATACGCAGTATTTT.

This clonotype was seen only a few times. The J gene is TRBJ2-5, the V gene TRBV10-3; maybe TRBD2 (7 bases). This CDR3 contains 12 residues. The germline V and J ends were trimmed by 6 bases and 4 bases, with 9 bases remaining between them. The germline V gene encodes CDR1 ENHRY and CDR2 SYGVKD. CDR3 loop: CAIRGGGETQYF. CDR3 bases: TGTGCCATCAGGGGAGGGGGAGAGACCCAGTACTTC.

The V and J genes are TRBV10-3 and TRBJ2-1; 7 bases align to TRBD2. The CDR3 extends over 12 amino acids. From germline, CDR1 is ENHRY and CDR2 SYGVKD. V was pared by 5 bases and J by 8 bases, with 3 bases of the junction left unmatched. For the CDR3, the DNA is TGTGCCATCAGTACTAGCGTCTATGAGCAGTTCTTC. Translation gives CAISTSVYEQFF.

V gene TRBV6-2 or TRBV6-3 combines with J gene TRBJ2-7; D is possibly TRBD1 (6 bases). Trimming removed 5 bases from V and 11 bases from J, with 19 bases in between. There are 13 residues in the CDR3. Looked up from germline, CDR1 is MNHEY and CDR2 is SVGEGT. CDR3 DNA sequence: TGTGCCAGCAGTGATTCCGGGACAAGAATGAAGTACTTC. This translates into CASSDSGTRMKYF.